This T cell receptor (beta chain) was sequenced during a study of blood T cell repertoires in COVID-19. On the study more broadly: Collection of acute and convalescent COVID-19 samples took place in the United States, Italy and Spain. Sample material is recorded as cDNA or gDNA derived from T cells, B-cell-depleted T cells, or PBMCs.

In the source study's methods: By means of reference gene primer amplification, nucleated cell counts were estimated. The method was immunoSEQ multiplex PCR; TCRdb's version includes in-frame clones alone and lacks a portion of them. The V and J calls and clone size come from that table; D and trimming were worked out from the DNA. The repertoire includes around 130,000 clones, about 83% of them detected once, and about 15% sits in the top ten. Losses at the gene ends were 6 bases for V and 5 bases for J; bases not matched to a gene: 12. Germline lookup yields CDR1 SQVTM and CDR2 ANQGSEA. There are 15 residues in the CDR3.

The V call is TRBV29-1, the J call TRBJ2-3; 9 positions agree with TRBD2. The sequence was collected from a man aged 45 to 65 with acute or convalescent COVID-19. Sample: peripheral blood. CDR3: CSVRGASGAVDTQYF. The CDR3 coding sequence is TGCAGCGTCCGAGGGGCTAGCGGGGCAGTAGATACGCAGTATTTT.